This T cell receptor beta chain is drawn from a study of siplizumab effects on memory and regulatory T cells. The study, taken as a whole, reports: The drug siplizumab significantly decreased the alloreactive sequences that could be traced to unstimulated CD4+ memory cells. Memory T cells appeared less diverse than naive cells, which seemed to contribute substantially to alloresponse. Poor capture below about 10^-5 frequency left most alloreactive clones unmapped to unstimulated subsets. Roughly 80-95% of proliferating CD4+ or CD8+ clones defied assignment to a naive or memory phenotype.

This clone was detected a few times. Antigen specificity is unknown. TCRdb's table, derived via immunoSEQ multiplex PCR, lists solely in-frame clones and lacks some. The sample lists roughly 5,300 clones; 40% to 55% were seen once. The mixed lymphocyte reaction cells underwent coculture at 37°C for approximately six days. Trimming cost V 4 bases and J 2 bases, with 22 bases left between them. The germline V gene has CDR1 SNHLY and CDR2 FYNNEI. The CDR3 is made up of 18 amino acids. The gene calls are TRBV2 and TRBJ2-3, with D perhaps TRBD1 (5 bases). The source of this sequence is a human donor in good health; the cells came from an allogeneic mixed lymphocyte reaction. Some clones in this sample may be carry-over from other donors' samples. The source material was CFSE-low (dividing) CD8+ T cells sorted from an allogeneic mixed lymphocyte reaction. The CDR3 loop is CASSVLDTDRRNTDTQYF. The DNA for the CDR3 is TGTGCCAGCAGTGTGTTGGACACGGATAGAAGGAACACAGATACGCAGTATTTT.